This TCR beta chain was recovered during a study of shared clonotypes between healthy human individuals. With respect to this clone: Its antigen remains unidentified.

The study's findings and limits: Naive subsets generally had larger estimated richness than memory subsets.

Profiled with immunoSEQ multiplex PCR; TCRdb holds only in-frame clones, not every one. The sample includes over a million clones, approximately 80% seen only once; the top ten take 0.6% to 0.75%. The sequenced material came from memory CD4+ T cells from PBMCs. As for subset: CD45RA-negative fraction. The receptor was derived from a young man in good health. Some clones in this sample may be carry-over from other donors' samples.

For the CDR3, the DNA is TGTGCCAGCAGCTCCGAAGGGGGGCTGGGAGCTTTCTTT. As protein: CASSSEGGLGAFF. The V call is TRBV7-9, the J call TRBJ1-1, with D possibly matching TRBD1 (6 bases). CDR3 length: 13 residues. Trimming pared 4 bases from V and 10 bases from J, leaving 16 bases between. Per the germline V gene, CDR1 is SEHNR and CDR2 is FQNEAQ (reference sequence).